Detailed here is one TCR beta chain. Antigen specificity is unknown. Germline is not matched at one junction end, which may reflect a read error. Clones were sequenced by immunoSEQ multiplex PCR, and TCRdb holds only the in-frame ones, with some missing. The table records 100,000 to 120,000 clones, about 92% of them present only once. This sample is part of a study of siplizumab effects on memory and regulatory T cells. General study results and limits: For siplizumab cultures, the suppressive function of their proliferating Tregs was not confirmed. Unstimulated subsets contained matches for only a minor fraction of alloreactive clones.

The sequenced material came from CD4+ T cells sorted from blood. The TCR sequence derives from a human donor in good health.

The CDR3 spells CASSLYPGHKDF. Written as DNA, the CDR3 is TGTGCCAGCAGCCTTTATCCGGGACACAAAGACTTC. This rearrangement joins TRBV11-3 to TRBJ2-7, with a tentative D call TRBD1 (6 bases). Germline V gives CDR1 SGHNT, CDR2 YENEEA. The CDR3 spans 12 residues.